This entry lists 22 T cell receptor beta chains sequenced from one sample in a study of blood T cell repertoires in COVID-19. Some clones are missing from TCRdb's copy, which holds only in-frame ones; the method was immunoSEQ multiplex PCR. The sample records fewer than 250,000 clones, less than 90% being singletons. Sequencing was performed on peripheral blood. The origin of the receptors is a woman aged 80 or over with COVID-19, enrolled during active disease.

This clone has a handful of counts. V and J are TRBV5-1 and TRBJ1-1; 12 bases line up with TRBD1. The junction had 9 bases not matched to a gene; V was cut back by 8 bases and J by 1 base. The CDR3 consists of 16 residues. Looked up from germline, CDR1 is SGHRS and CDR2 is YFSETQ. For the CDR3, the DNA is TGCGCCAGTACTAGGGGACAGGGGGCAGGGAACACTGAAGCTTTCTTT. It encodes CASTRGQGAGNTEAFF.

The rearrangement joins TRBV29-1 to TRBJ1-2; 9 bases agree with TRBD1. Germline loops: CDR1 SQVTM, CDR2 ANQGSEA. V trimming: 7 bases; J trimming: 4 bases; junction bases outside the gene matches: 10. This CDR3 has 14 amino acids. CDR3 residues: CSANTGGAVYGYTF. CDR3 nucleotide sequence: TGCAGCGCCAACACAGGGGGCGCGGTCTATGGCTACACCTTC.

This rearrangement joins TRBV18 to TRBJ1-1, with 8 bases identical to TRBD1. The CDR3 totals 15 residues. Germline CDR1 is KGHSH and CDR2 is LQKENI. J gave up 1 base and V 3 bases, and 4 bases lay outside the gene matches. This CDR3 reads CASSPFGTGNTEAFF. The CDR3 DNA sequence: TGTGCCAGCTCACCCTTCGGGACAGGGAACACTGAAGCTTTCTTT.

As to this clone: At one end, the junction sequence differs from germline, possibly due to a read error. The CDR3 protein is CAGSSTSRRETQYF. In nucleotides, the CDR3 is TGTGCCGGCAGTAGTACGTCCCGGAGGGAGACCCAGTACTTC. The chain couples TRBV6-5 to TRBJ2-5, with D perhaps TRBD2 (5 bases). The CDR3 spans 14 residues. The germline V gene encodes CDR1 MNHEY and CDR2 SVGAGI.

This clone has a single count. The V and J genes are TRBV5-8 and TRBJ2-1; TRBD1 agrees at 7 bases. V lost 2 bases, J lost 1 base, and 3 bases stayed unmatched. Per germline, CDR1 SGHTS and CDR2 YDEGEE. The CDR3 has 15 amino acids. The CDR3 DNA is TGTGCCAGCAGCTTTACAGGGGTTTCCTACAATGAGCAGTTCTTC. Its translation: CASSFTGVSYNEQFF. Full variable domain (missing parts from reference TRBV5-8 and TRBJ2-1): EAGVTQSPTHLIKTRGQQATLRCSPISGHTSVYWYQQALGLGLQFLLWYDEGEERNRGNFPPRFSGRQFPNYSSELNVNALELEDSALYLCASSFTGVSYNEQFFGPGTRLTVL.

The chain carries TRBV19 and TRBJ1-6, with D unresolved. Germline V lookup: CDR1 LNHDA, CDR2 SQIVND (reference sequence). The length of the CDR3 is 15 residues. V was clipped by 2 bases and J by 7 bases, with 12 bases between them. CDR3 DNA: TGTGCCAGTAGTATATTGAACGAGGGCAATTCACCCCTCCACTTT. Amino acids: CASSILNEGNSPLHF.

This chain connects TRBV18 to TRBJ1-1; D possibly corresponds to TRBD1 (6 bases). Trimming left V 3 bases short and J 4 bases short, with 15 bases between. The V gene's germline CDR1 is KGHSH and CDR2 LQKENI. The CDR3 loop spans 15 amino acids. The CDR3 DNA reads as TGTGCCAGCTCACCGTTAGGGACATTGTCCACTGAAGCTTTCTTT. It encodes CASSPLGTLSTEAFF.

This chain links TRBV5-1 with TRBJ2-5; the match to TRBD2 covers 10 bases. CDR1 SGHRS and CDR2 YFSETQ come from the germline V gene. The junction had 9 bases not matched to a gene; V was cut back by 0 bases and J by 4 bases. The length of the CDR3 is 17 residues. The CDR3 reads CASSLELAGARGETQYF. CDR3 bases: TGCGCCAGCAGCTTGGAGCTAGCGGGGGCCAGGGGAGAGACCCAGTACTTC.

V gene TRBV19 combines with J gene TRBJ2-7; TRBD2 is a possible D gene (5 bases). The CDR3 length is 15 residues. The V and J ends lost 2 bases and 2 bases respectively, with 13 bases between them. Looked up from germline, CDR1 is LNHDA and CDR2 is SQIVND (reference sequence). CDR3 loop: CASSINRGAAYEQYF. CDR3 bases: TGTGCCAGTAGTATAAACCGGGGAGCGGCCTACGAGCAGTACTTC.

This clone was seen a single time. The chain is built from TRBV7-7 and TRBJ2-2, with 12 bases fitting TRBD1. CDR3 length equals 16 residues. The germline V gene encodes CDR1 SSHAT and CDR2 FNYEAQ (reference sequence). Trimming took 5 bases from V and 4 from J; bases not matched to a gene: 5. The CDR3 loop reads CASSQGQGAITGELFF. Here the CDR3 DNA reads TGTGCCAGCAGCCAGGGACAGGGGGCCATCACCGGGGAGCTGTTTTTT. Based on the CDR3 plus reference TRBV7-7 and TRBJ2-2, the full variable domain is GAGVSQSPRYKVTKRGQDVTLRCDPISSHATLYWYQQALGQGPEFLTYFNYEAQPDKSGLPSDRFSAERPEGSISTLTIQRTEQRDSAMYRCASSQGQGAITGELFFGEGSRLTVL.

This chain joins TRBV2 and TRBJ1-3; D not certain. Germline V gives CDR1 SNHLY, CDR2 FYNNEI. The CDR3 covers 12 residues. The ends were cut back, 6 bases at V and 0 bases at J, with 3 bases in the middle. The CDR3 DNA reads TGTGCCAGCAGCGGCTCTGGAAACACCATATATTTT. The encoded protein is CASSGSGNTIYF.

The chain uses TRBV9 and TRBJ1-6; tentatively, D is TRBD1 (6 bases). Germline V gene data show CDR1 as SGDLS and CDR2 as YYNGEE. V lost 3 bases and J lost 9, with 10 bases in between. This CDR3 contains 13 residues. CDR3 DNA sequence: TGTGCCAGCAGCGCAACAGGGAGTTCACCCCTCCACTTT. Translated: CASSATGSSPLHF.

J is TRBJ1-4 and V is TRBV6-1; D possibly corresponds to TRBD1 (5 bases). V was pared by 7 bases and J by 0 bases, with 9 bases between. This CDR3 region has 14 residues. Looked up from germline, CDR1 is MNHNS and CDR2 is SASEGT. The CDR3 protein is CASTQGATNEKLFF. The CDR3 DNA is TGTGCCAGCACTCAGGGTGCAACTAATGAAAAACTGTTTTTT.

This clone was detected a few times. The chain links TRBV5-1 to TRBJ2-7, with D uncertain. Germline V CDR1 and CDR2: SGHRS, YFSETQ. CDR3 length: 13 residues. Trimming took 0 bases from V and 3 from J, leaving 7 bases between them. The CDR3 reads CASSLVQDYEQYF. The CDR3 nucleotides are TGCGCCAGCAGCTTGGTTCAGGACTACGAGCAGTACTTC.

The chain has TRBV5-1 and TRBJ2-7; D remains ambiguous. The CDR3 is 13 residues long. Germline CDR1 reads SGHRS; CDR2 reads YFSETQ. V lost 1 base to trimming and J lost 2 bases, with 7 bases between them. The CDR3 bases are TGCGCCAGCAGCTTGCAGTCCCCCTACGAGCAGTACTTC. Protein product: CASSLQSPYEQYF.

This clone was observed a handful of times. The chain is built from TRBV4-2 and TRBJ1-1; 9 bases align to TRBD1. Germline trimming cut 0 bases from V and 1 base from J; bases unmatched to any gene: 3. Germline CDR1 reads LGHNA; CDR2 reads YNFKEQ. The CDR3 runs to 16 residues. In DNA form, the CDR3 reads TGTGCCAGCAGCCAAGAAGACAGGGGGACGAACACTGAAGCTTTCTTT. Amino acids: CASSQEDRGTNTEAFF.

This clone occurred once. The chain links TRBV9 to TRBJ1-1; D ambiguous. The CDR3 totals 14 residues. Germline CDR1 is SGDLS and CDR2 is YYNGEE. Trimming shortened V by 2 bases and J by 0 bases, and 8 bases separated the two germline ends. CDR3 coding DNA: TGTGCCAGCAGCGTTGAGGGTATGAACACTGAAGCTTTCTTT. It specifies CASSVEGMNTEAFF.

V gene TRBV6-5 combines with J gene TRBJ1-6; D gene unclear. In germline, CDR1 is MNHEY, CDR2 SVGAGI. This CDR3 is built from 15 residues. V lost 3 bases and J lost 6, with 12 bases in between. The CDR3 DNA reads TGTGCCAGCAGTTATGGAGGTATCGGTAATTCACCCCTCCACTTT. This gives the protein CASSYGGIGNSPLHF.

The chain links TRBV6-6 to TRBJ2-2; a possible D gene is TRBD1 (6 bases). V lost 7 bases, J lost 2 bases, and 11 bases lay in between. The CDR3 is 14 residues long. CDR1 and CDR2 from the germline V gene are MNHNY and SVGAGI (reference sequence). The CDR3 DNA reads as TGTGCCAGCACCCAGGGGCCCAACACCGGGGAGCTGTTTTTT. Protein: CASTQGPNTGELFF.

The chain has TRBV28 and TRBJ1-5; D is perhaps TRBD1 (6 bases). Looked up from germline, CDR1 is MDHEN and CDR2 is SYDVKM. This CDR3 has 16 residues. Trimming left V 5 bases short and J 2 bases short, with 16 bases between. CDR3 DNA: TGTGCCAGCAGTCCCTCAGGGACATCAGGCAATCAGCCCCAGCATTTT. Its translation: CASSPSGTSGNQPQHF.

The genes are TRBV28 and TRBJ2-1, with 8 bases aligning to TRBD2. Trimming at V came to 6 bases and at J to 8 bases, leaving 9 bases not matched to a gene. This CDR3 has 14 residues. Germline CDR1 is MDHEN and CDR2 is SYDVKM. CDR3 DNA: TGTGCCAGCAGCCGGGGGGGCCCTACGTATGAGCAGTTCTTC. Translation: CASSRGGPTYEQFF.

The chain employs TRBV5-1 and TRBJ1-4; 7 bases align to TRBD1. The CDR3 contains 15 residues. Trimming removed 5 bases from V and 2 bases from J; junction bases left unmatched: 6. CDR1 and CDR2 from the germline V gene are SGHRS and YFSETQ. Here the CDR3 DNA reads TGCGCCAGCAGTCCAGGGGGAAATACTAATGAAAAACTGTTTTTT. It yields the protein CASSPGGNTNEKLFF.